The T cell receptor beta chain under discussion was sequenced for a study of T cells in Graves' hyperthyroidism and ophthalmopathy (dated by TCRdb to about 2019). Some background on the complete study: Peripheral blood samples were taken at initial diagnosis, before any treatment was given. A discovery cohort of about a hundred patients, roughly 45 with Graves' ophthalmopathy and approximately 57 with stable Graves' hyperthyroidism, was used to find distinguishing TCR V-J signatures. Whether ophthalmopathy could be predicted prospectively was tested in an independent validation cohort made up of under 20 hyperthyroidism patients plus 17 patients who later progressed to ophthalmopathy. The roughly 100 discovery patients were randomly split 7:3 into training and test sets. Thyroid tissue and blood T-cell repertoires from about six Graves' hyperthyroidism patients were also compared in the study. After blood sampling, hyperthyroidism patients were treated with methimazole at a starting dose of 30 mg daily, and ophthalmopathy patients were treated with high-dose intravenous methylprednisolone. TCR Vbeta CDR3 sequencing of 140 or so peripheral blood samples (over 40 ophthalmopathy, about 74 hyperthyroidism and around 17 progressor patients) is reported in the paper.

This clonotype was observed at least ten times. Its antigen remains unidentified. There are no base qualities to consult, and no much larger clone falls within one base. Study-wide conclusions, independent of this receptor: Sample size was not statistically predetermined, and blinding of investigators to group allocation was not performed. In cross-validation, a model built on a 13 V-J signature told ophthalmopathy apart from stable hyperthyroidism with 87.88% sensitivity and roughly 83% specificity, and in testing the same model reached 80%/75%. During validation, the model predicted progression to ophthalmopathy a median of roughly six months ahead of onset, with more than 60% sensitivity and 72.22% specificity. Most expanded thyroid clonotypes (frequency above 0.001) were also detected in blood, suggesting blood repertoires may reflect thyroid immune responses.

The TCR beta CDR3 regions were amplified from the RNA transcripts. For the first round of RT-PCR on the TCR CDR3, the HTBI primer set was used together with the Qiagen OneStep RT-PCR kit. A second multiplex PCR round built the libraries, followed by size selection and purification. Paired-end sequencing of the libraries was performed with 100 bp reads on an Illumina HiSeq2000. On the authors' methods: SOAPnuke was used to process the raw data, with reads discarded if the reads contained adapters or uncalled bases, had a mean Phred below 15, or lacked an exact constant-primer or identifier match. High-quality paired reads were merged with COPE v1.2.5, and unique nucleotide sequences were defined as clonotypes. MiTCR v1.1 was used to align the clonotypes against IMGT TRBV, TRBD and TRBJ reference segments. The analysis included only V-J combinations with a frequency above 0.0001, which together covered 98% to 99.2% of the repertoires. A TCS score was defined as the ratio of F50 (clonal expansion) to E x V (chaos), with BLOSUM62-based TCRdist applied between CDR3 peptides within each V-J. Welch's t-statistics and random forest reduced roughly 530 V-J features to roughly 13, which were used in a naive Bayes classifier (R e1071). The public reads were reprocessed in TCRdb via fastp at Q25 and MiXCR, keeping in-frame beta chains. Under each unique CDR3 protein, matching rows form one entry showing the most common genes and DNA. The V and J calls come from TCRdb's annotation, not from the publication. For this sample the table gives approximately 740,000 distinct CDR3 sequences, of which about 15% were detected only once. The ten largest clones represent 10% of the sample.

V is pruned by 5 bases and J by 7 bases, leaving 8 bases of the junction without a gene match. Inclusive of the bounding cysteine and phenylalanine, the CDR3 is 13 residues long. Left in the record is the CDR3 DNA by itself, 39 bases read in frame from the first base. The germline V gene encodes CDR1 DFQATT and CDR2 SNEGSKA (reference sequence). Graves' hyperthyroidism was defined as stable when no progression to ophthalmopathy occurred over 18 months of follow-up. Hyperthyroidism patients were newly diagnosed, with disease duration under 2 months, and aged 18 to 65 years. Exclusion was applied to patients with uncontrolled infections, other autoimmune diseases, pregnancy or lactation. Diagnoses were established on the basis of clinical symptoms, serum thyroxine and TRAb, thyroid ultrasound, and orbital computed tomography. PBMCs were isolated from 10 ml of fresh peripheral blood by Ficoll-Paque density gradient centrifugation. Total RNA was extracted using Trizol reagent, and RNA quality was assessed on an Agilent 2100 Bioanalyzer.

Recombination joined TRBV20-1 with TRBJ2-3, with 8 bases matching TRBD1. Material: blood. The receptor comes from a woman aged 18-29 years with Graves' hyperthyroidism. The DNA is as follows: TGCAGTGCTCTGGACAGGGATCCTTATACGCAGTATTTT. Its product reads: CSALDRDPYTQYF.